The clone carrying this T cell receptor (beta chain) occurred once. Its cognate antigen is unknown. CDR1 and CDR2 from the germline V gene are DFQATT and SNEGSKA (reference sequence). There are 11 residues in the CDR3. Trimming stripped 1 base from V and 7 bases from J, with 4 bases between. Researchers used two-round multiplex PCR to amplify TCR beta CDR3 starting from genomic DNA. Gene-specific primers for each TRBV and TRBJ gene drove first-round PCR. TCRdb re-called the multiplex PCR reads through MiXCR, storing one row per CDR3 protein. The table lists approximately 26,000 distinct CDR3 sequences, about 40% of them singletons. This sample was taken from a study of prognosis after radiotherapy for stage I lung cancer. Study conclusions and caveats: When patients developed distant metastases, their Shannon entropy after stereotactic body radiation therapy was lower.

This receptor was obtained from a donor aged 50 or older with non-small cell lung cancer. The sample consisted of PBMCs, taken before or after stereotactic body radiation therapy (not recorded which). This chain joins TRBV20-1 and TRBJ2-2; D gene unclear. In nucleotides, the CDR3 is TGCAGTGCTAGAGGCCTCGGGGAGCTGTTTTTT. Translation: CSARGLGELFF.